The 8 T cell receptor beta chains in this list originate from one sample, sequenced in a study of blood T cell repertoires in COVID-19. Measured with immunoSEQ multiplex PCR; TCRdb has only the in-frame clones, and not every one. Among approximately 470,000 clones listed, roughly nine tenths were seen once. Sequencing used PBMCs or T cells enriched from blood (not recorded which). The receptors here all came from a young woman who had recovered from COVID-19.

The chain links TRBV27 to TRBJ1-1, with 7 bases lining up with TRBD1. Germline V gives CDR1 MNHEY, CDR2 SMNVEV (reference sequence). Trimming removed 5 bases from V and 1 base from J; junction bases left unmatched: 7. This CDR3 is 15 amino acids long. CDR3 region: CASSLNRGGNTEAFF. CDR3 nucleotides: TGTGCCAGCAGTCTAAACAGGGGAGGGAACACTGAAGCTTTCTTT.

The CDR3 loop reads CASSPGAFYGYTF. DNA for the CDR3: TGTGCCAGCAGTCCTGGGGCCTTCTATGGCTACACCTTC. This sequence joins TRBV25-1 and TRBJ1-2, with TRBD1 as a possible D gene (5 bases). The germline CDR1 and CDR2 sequences are MGHDK and SYGVNS. V lost 5 bases to trimming and J lost 4 bases, with 11 bases between them. This CDR3 has 13 amino acids.

The CDR3 DNA is TGTGCCAGCAGCCTACGGGGGGGCAGGGAGTACTCCTACGAGCAGTACTTC. This translates into CASSLRGGREYSYEQYF. V is TRBV7-8 and J is TRBJ2-7; 8 nucleotides align to TRBD2. J was trimmed by 0 bases and V by 5 bases; bases with no gene match: 12. The CDR3 has 17 amino acids. From germline, CDR1 is SGHVS and CDR2 FQNEAQ.

This chain connects TRBV10-3 to TRBJ1-5, with TRBD1 as a possible D gene (6 bases). The CDR3 runs 16 residues. Trimming took off 0 bases at V and 2 bases at J, with 11 bases between the two ends. CDR1 and CDR2 (germline): ENHRY, SYGVKD. The CDR3 here is CAISESGRQGNQPQHF. The CDR3 DNA follows: TGTGCCATCAGTGAGTCGGGTAGACAGGGCAATCAGCCCCAGCATTTT.

This clone was found a few times. The J gene is TRBJ1-5, the V gene TRBV3-1 (or the pseudogene TRBV3-2), with D possibly being TRBD1 (5 bases). The CDR3 length is 14 residues. Germline V gene lookup returns CDR1 LGHDT and CDR2 YNNKEL (reference sequence). The V gene lost 3 bases and the J gene lost 5 bases, with 11 bases spanning the gap. The CDR3 sequence: CASSQGARDQPQHF. Written as DNA, the CDR3 is TGTGCCAGCAGCCAGGGCGCCAGGGATCAGCCCCAGCATTTT.

V gene TRBV11-2 combines with J gene TRBJ2-5, with D tentatively TRBD1 (7 bases). V lost 4 bases to trimming and J lost 5 bases, with 14 bases between them. Per germline, CDR1 SGHAT and CDR2 FQNNGV. The CDR3 is 14 residues long. CDR3 sequence reads: CASSSSTGRETQYF. The CDR3 DNA follows: TGTGCCAGCAGCTCTTCGACAGGGAGGGAGACCCAGTACTTC.

This sequence joins TRBV15 and TRBJ1-6; D is undetermined. This CDR3 is built from 13 residues. Germline-derived CDR1 and CDR2 are LNHNV and YYDKDF (reference sequence). The V and J ends lost 0 bases and 8 bases respectively, with 5 bases between them. The CDR3: CATSREGDSPLHF. CDR3 DNA sequence: TGTGCCACCAGCAGAGAAGGAGATTCACCCCTCCACTTT.

The chain is built from TRBV6-2 or TRBV6-3 and TRBJ2-7; a possible D gene is TRBD2 (6 bases). Deletions cut 0 bases from V and 4 bases from J, with 16 bases between. In germline, CDR1 is MNHEY, CDR2 SVGEGT. CDR3 size: 16 residues. For the CDR3, the DNA is TGTGCCAGCAGTTACTCCGGGGACCCGGGGGAGTACGAGCAGTACTTC. Translated, it gives CASSYSGDPGEYEQYF.